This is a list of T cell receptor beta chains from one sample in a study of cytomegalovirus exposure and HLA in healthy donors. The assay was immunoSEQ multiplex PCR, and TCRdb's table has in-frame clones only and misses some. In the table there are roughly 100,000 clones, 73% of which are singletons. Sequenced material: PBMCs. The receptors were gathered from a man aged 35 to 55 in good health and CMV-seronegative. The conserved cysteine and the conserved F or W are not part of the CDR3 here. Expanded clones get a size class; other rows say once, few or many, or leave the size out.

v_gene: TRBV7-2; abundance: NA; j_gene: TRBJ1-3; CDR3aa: ASRSTGGILDGNTIY
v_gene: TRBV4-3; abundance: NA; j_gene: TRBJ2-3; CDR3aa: ASRQRSGGSTDTQY
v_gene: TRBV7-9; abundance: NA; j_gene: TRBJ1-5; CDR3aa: ASSLVGGLDQPQH
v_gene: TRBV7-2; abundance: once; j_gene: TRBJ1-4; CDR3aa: ASSAPGGANEKLF
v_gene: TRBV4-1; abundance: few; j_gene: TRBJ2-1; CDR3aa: ASSQHRTGFNEQF
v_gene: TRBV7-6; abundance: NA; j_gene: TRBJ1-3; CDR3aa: ASSFSRTGGNTIY
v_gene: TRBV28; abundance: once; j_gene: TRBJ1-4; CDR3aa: ASRTMTARDEKLF
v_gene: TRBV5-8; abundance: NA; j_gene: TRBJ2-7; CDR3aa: ASSFIRGSSYEQY
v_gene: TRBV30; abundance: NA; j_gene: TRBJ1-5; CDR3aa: AWSAPLGRGNNQPQH
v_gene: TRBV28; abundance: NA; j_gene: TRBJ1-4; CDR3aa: ASSSESTGRKLF
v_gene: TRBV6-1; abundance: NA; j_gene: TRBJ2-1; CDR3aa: ASSAQPGLSYNEQF
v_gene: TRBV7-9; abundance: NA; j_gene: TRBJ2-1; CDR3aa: ASSLPRGTGGYNEQF
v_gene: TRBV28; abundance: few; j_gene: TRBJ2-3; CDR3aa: ASSYLLGTDTQY